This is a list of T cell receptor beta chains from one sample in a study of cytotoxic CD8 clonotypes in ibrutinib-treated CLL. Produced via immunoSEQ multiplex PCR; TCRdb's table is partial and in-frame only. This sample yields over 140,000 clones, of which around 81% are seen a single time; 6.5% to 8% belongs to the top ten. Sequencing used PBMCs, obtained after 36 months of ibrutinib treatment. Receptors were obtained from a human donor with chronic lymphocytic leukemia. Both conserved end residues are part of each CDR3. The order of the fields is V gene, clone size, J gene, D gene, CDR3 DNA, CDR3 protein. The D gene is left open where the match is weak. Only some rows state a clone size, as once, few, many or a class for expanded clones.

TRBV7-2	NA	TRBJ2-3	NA	TGTGCCAGCAGCTCGGACAGTTTCGCAGATACGCAGTATTTT	CASSSDSFADTQYF
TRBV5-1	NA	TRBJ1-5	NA	TGCGCCAGCAGCCCGGGGGGTACGGGGAATCAGCCCCAGCATTTT	CASSPGGTGNQPQHF
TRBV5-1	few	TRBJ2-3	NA	TGCGCCAGCAGCCTACAGGGAACAGATACGCAGTATTTT	CASSLQGTDTQYF
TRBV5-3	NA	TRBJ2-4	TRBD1	TGTGCCAGAAGCTGGGGACAGGGTAGCGAAAACATTCAGTACTTC	CARSWGQGSENIQYF
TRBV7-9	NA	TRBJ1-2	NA	TGTGCCAGCAGCTTAGATACCGGCCCCGTTTCGGGTGGCTACACCTTC	CASSLDTGPVSGGYTF
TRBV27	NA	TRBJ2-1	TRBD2	TGTGCCAGCAGTTCGCAACCCGGGACTAGCGGGAGAGGCAAAGAGCAGTTCTTC	CASSSQPGTSGRGKEQFF
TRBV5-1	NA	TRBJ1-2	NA	TGCGCCAGCAGAACCAGGATAAGTAACTATGGCTACACCTTC	CASRTRISNYGYTF
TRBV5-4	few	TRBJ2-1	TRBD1	TGTGCCAGCAGCTTCCAGACAGGGTCCTACAATGAGCAGTTCTTC	CASSFQTGSYNEQFF
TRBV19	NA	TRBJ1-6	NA	TGTGCCAGTAGCATTGGTTGGGGCGGTAATTCACCCCTCCACTTT	CASSIGWGGNSPLHF
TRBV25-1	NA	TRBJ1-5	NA	TGTGCCAGCAGTGAGCAGGGTCGACAGCCCCAGCATTTT	CASSEQGRQPQHF
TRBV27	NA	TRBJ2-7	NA	TGTGCCAGCAGTTTTTCGATGGGGACTCTATACGAGCAGTACTTC	CASSFSMGTLYEQYF
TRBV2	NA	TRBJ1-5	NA	TGTGCCAGCAGTGAAATCCGACAGGGCAATCAGCCCCAGCATTTT	CASSEIRQGNQPQHF
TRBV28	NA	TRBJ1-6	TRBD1	TGTGCCAGCAGTTCGGGACAGGGGGATTCACCCCTCCACTTT	CASSSGQGDSPLHF
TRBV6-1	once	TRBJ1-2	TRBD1	TGTGCCAGCAGTGAAGATGGGACAGAGAACTATGGCTACACCTTC	CASSEDGTENYGYTF
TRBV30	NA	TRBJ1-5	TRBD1	TGTGCCTGGAGTCGACAGGGAGATCAGCCCCAGCATTTT	CAWSRQGDQPQHF
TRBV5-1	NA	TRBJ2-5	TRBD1	TGCGCCAGCAGCTTTGGGACAGCGACGCAAGAGACCCAGTACTTC	CASSFGTATQETQYF
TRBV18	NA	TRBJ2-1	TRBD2	TGTGCCAGCTCACCACCTAGCGGGAGGGGTGAGCAGTTCTTC	CASSPPSGRGEQFF
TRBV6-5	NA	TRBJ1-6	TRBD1	TGTGCCAGTGTGGGGGACAGCAATTCACCCCTCCACTTT	CASVGDSNSPLHF
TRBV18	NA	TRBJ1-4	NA	TGTGCCAGCTCACCACCCGGCGTCGGTGAAAAACTGTTTTTT	CASSPPGVGEKLFF
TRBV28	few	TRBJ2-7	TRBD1	TGTGCCAGCAGTTCTCTCGGACAGGGGAGTTCCTACGAGCAGTACTTC	CASSSLGQGSSYEQYF
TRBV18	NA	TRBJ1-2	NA	TGTGCCAGCTCACGGCCAGGGGCGACCATTAACTATGGCTACACCTTC	CASSRPGATINYGYTF
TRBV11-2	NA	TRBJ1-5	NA	TGTGCCAGCAGCTTAGCTAGGGGCGGTCAGCCCCAGCATTTT	CASSLARGGQPQHF
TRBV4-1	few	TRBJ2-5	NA	TGCGCCAGCAGCCAACAGGAGGTCGGGACCCAGTACTTC	CASSQQEVGTQYF
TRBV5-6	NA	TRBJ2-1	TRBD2	TGTGCCAGCAGCTTGGGACTAGCGGGGACGTACCACAATGAGCAGTTCTTC	CASSLGLAGTYHNEQFF
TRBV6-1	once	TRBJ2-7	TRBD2	TGTGCCAGTAAAGGAACTAGCGGAGATGCCTACGAGCAGTACTTC	CASKGTSGDAYEQYF
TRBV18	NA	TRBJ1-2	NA	TGTGCCAGCTCACCGGGACATACGGACTATGGCTACACCTTC	CASSPGHTDYGYTF
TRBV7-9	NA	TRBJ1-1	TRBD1	TGTGCCAGCAGAGAATGGACAGGGGGAAACACTGAAGCTTTCTTT	CASREWTGGNTEAFF
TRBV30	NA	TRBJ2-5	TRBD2	TGTGCCTGGAGTGCCGGGGGGGAGACCCAGTACTTC	CAWSAGGETQYF
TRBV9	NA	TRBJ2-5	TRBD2	TGTGCCAGCAACCCCGGGGCGGGGGGCCCAGAGACCCAGTACTTC	CASNPGAGGPETQYF
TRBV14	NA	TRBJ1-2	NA	TGTGCCAGCAGCCAACAGGGTGGTGGCTACACCTTC	CASSQQGGGYTF
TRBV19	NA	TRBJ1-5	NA	TGTGCCAGTAGTACCATGGGGGGAACTCAGCCCCAGCATTTT	CASSTMGGTQPQHF
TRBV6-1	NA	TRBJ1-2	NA	TGTGCCAGCAGTGACAGGGAACGTGGCTACACCTTC	CASSDRERGYTF
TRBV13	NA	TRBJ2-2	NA	TGTGCCAGCAGCCCGCCGGGGCCCGGGGAGCTGTTTTTT	CASSPPGPGELFF
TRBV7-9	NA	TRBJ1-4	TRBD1	TGTGCCAGCAGCTTAGGGACAGGGCGGGATGAAAAACTGTTTTTT	CASSLGTGRDEKLFF
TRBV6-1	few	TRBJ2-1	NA	TGTGCCAGCACGAGGGGCCCGGCCTACAATGAGCAGTTCTTC	CASTRGPAYNEQFF
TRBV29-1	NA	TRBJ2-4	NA	TGCAGCGGAGGAGACAGAGCGGCCTTTCAGTACTTC	CSGGDRAAFQYF
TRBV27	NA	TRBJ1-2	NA	TGTGCCAGCAGCCCCCCCGGATTTAGGTGGGGCTACACCTTC	CASSPPGFRWGYTF
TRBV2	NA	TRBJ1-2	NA	TGTGCCAGCAGTTTTGGGGGTAATGGCTACACCTTC	CASSFGGNGYTF
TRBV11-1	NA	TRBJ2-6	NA	TGTGCCAGCAGCTCCCTACGCTCTGGGGCCAACGTCCTGACTTTC	CASSSLRSGANVLTF
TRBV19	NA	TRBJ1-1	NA	TGTGCCAGTAGTATAGGTCGGGGGCGATCGGGGGGCACTGAAGCTTTCTTT	CASSIGRGRSGGTEAFF
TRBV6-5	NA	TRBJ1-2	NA	TGTGCCAGCAGCCAATACCTAGGGGTTTATGGCTACACCTTC	CASSQYLGVYGYTF
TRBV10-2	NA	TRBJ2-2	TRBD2	TGCGCCAGCAGTCGTCTAGCGGGGGCCGCGAACACCGGGGAGCTGTTTTTT	CASSRLAGAANTGELFF
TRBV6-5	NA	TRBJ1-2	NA	TGTGCCAGCAGGGTAATAGGGTATGGCTACACCTTC	CASRVIGYGYTF
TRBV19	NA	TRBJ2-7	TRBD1	TGTGCCAGTAAGGGGGCGGGACAGGGTCCCTACGAGCAGTACTTC	CASKGAGQGPYEQYF
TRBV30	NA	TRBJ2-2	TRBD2	TGTGCCTGGATTAGCGGGTACATGAACACCGGGGAGCTGTTTTTT	CAWISGYMNTGELFF
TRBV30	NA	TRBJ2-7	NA	TGTGCCTGGAGTCAGGACCACCTCAAGCAGTACTTC	CAWSQDHLKQYF
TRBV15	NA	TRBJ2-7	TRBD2	TGTGCCACCAGCAGAGATCGGAGCGGGAGAGCCTCCGAGCAGTACTTC	CATSRDRSGRASEQYF
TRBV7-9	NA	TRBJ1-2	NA	TGTGCCAGCAGCCTCATCCTAGGGGTTAGTGGCTACACCTTC	CASSLILGVSGYTF
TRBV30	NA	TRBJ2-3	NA	TGTGCCTGGAGGGGTCGAGGATATACGCAGTATTTT	CAWRGRGYTQYF
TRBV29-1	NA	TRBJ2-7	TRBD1	TGCAGCGTGGAAACAGGGGGCGAGCAGTACTTC	CSVETGGEQYF
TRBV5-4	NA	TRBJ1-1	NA	TGTGCCAGCAGCTTGGCGGGGATTGGGAACACTGAAGCTTTCTTT	CASSLAGIGNTEAFF
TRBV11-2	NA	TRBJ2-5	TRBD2	TGTGCCAGCAGCTTAGTCCGATTCGAAGTAGCGGGAGGACTAGAGACCCAGTACTTC	CASSLVRFEVAGGLETQYF
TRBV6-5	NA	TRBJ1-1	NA	TGTGCCAGCAGTTACTTTCCCGGGTCTGAAGCTTTCTTT	CASSYFPGSEAFF
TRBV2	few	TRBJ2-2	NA	TGTGCCAGCAGTGGCGGGGACGGGGAGCTGTTTTTT	CASSGGDGELFF
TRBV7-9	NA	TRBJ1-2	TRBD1	TGTGCCAGCAGCTTCAGATTGATGGGGGACAGCTCTACTAACTATGGCTACACCTTC	CASSFRLMGDSSTNYGYTF
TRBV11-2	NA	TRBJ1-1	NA	TGTGCCAGCAGCAAGACCGGGACCACGAACACTGAAGCTTTCTTT	CASSKTGTTNTEAFF
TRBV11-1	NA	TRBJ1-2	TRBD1	TGTGCCAGCAGTTTAAGTCCGGACAGGGCCTATGGCTACACCTTC	CASSLSPDRAYGYTF
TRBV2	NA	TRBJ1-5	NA	TGTGCCAGCAGTGCGTTGCGGGGTGTGAATCAGCCCCAGCATTTT	CASSALRGVNQPQHF
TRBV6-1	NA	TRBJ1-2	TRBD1	TGTGCCAGCAGTGAAGGACAGGGGAACTATGGCTACACCTTC	CASSEGQGNYGYTF